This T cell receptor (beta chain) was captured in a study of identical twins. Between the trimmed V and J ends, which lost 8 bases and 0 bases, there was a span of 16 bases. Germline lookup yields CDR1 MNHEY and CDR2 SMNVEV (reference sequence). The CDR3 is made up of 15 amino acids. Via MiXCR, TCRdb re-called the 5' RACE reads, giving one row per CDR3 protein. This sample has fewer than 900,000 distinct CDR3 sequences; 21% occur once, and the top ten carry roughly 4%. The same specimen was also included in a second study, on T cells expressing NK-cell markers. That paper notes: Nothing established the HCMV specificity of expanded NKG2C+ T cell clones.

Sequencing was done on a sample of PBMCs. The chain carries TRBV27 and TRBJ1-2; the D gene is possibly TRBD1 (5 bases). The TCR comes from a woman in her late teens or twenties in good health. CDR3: CASGRGMLANYGYTF. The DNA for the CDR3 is TGTGCCAGCGGCCGGGGGATGTTAGCTAACTATGGCTACACCTTC.